A single sample gave rise to the 4 T cell receptor beta chains below, sequenced in a study of beta chain features in type 1 diabetes. The study's findings and limits: Type 1 diabetes patients showed a moderate but significant shortening of TCRB CDR3s in all four CD4+ subsets.

All of the isolated RNA was reverse transcribed, so expressed TCRB transcripts were sequenced. The repertoire was sequenced with immunoSEQ multiplex PCR; TCRdb's copy has only in-frame clones and lacks some. The table lists about 160,000 clones, approximately 9% of them singletons. Their antigens remain unidentified. Source material: central memory CD4+ T cells from blood. All receptors derive from a woman aged 18-29 years with type 1 diabetes.

This clone has only a few counts. The V and J genes are TRBV6-6 and TRBJ2-3; possible D gene TRBD1, 5 bases. Trimming cost V 1 base and J 2 bases, with 10 bases left between them. The CDR3 extends over 15 amino acids. Germline values: CDR1 MNHNY, CDR2 SVGAGI (reference sequence). The CDR3 here is CASSYYGRDTDTQYF. CDR3 bases: TGTGCCAGCAGTTACTACGGCAGGGACACAGATACGCAGTATTTT.

The chain uses TRBV19 and TRBJ2-4; maybe TRBD1 (6 bases). With 10 bases removed from V and 2 bases from J, the gap between germline ends came to 9 bases. The V gene's germline CDR1 is LNHDA and CDR2 SQIVND (reference sequence). CDR3 size: 12 residues. The CDR3 DNA is TGTGCCACCACAGGGTCCAAAAACATTCAGTACTTC. Its protein is CATTGSKNIQYF.

This clone was seen only a few times. This rearrangement joins TRBV6-6 to TRBJ1-6, with a tentative D call TRBD1 (6 bases). Germline V gives CDR1 MNHNY, CDR2 SVGAGI (reference sequence). Trimming removed 10 bases at V and 8 bases at J, with 18 bases between. This CDR3 region has 14 residues. DNA of the CDR3: TGTGCCACCGCCCCGGGGGGGCCGTATTCACCCCTCCACTTT. Its protein is CATAPGGPYSPLHF.

V is TRBV6-1 and J is TRBJ1-5; possible D gene TRBD1, 6 bases. Per the germline V gene, CDR1 is MNHNS and CDR2 is SASEGT. The CDR3 covers 18 residues. Trimming stripped 3 bases from V and 0 bases from J, with 18 bases between. The CDR3 DNA reads TGTGCCAGCAGTGAGTCGGGGAGACAGGCTTATAGCAATCAGCCCCAGCATTTT. As protein: CASSESGRQAYSNQPQHF.